The 14 T cell receptor beta chains reported below all come from one sample, sequenced in a study of blood T cell repertoires in COVID-19 (dated by TCRdb to between 2020 and 2021). The library was generated by the immunoSEQ multiplex PCR assay. Sourced from immuneACCESS, this table was stored by TCRdb with only in-frame sequences that have V and J called. A share of the clones is absent; for the studies checked, an unresolved V gene accounts for under half, and the remainder has no known explanation. The sample contains about 310,000 clones, around 90% of them found a single time. In total, the top ten clones hold about 1% of the sample. What was sequenced was peripheral blood. The receptors come from a woman between 40 and 55 years old with COVID-19, enrolled during active disease.

J is TRBJ2-7 and V is TRBV28; a possible D gene is TRBD2 (5 bases). Between the trimmed V and J ends, which lost 4 bases and 5 bases, there was a span of 15 bases. This CDR3 contains 14 residues. CDR1 MDHEN and CDR2 SYDVKM come from the germline V gene. This CDR3 reads CASSYEGLSDEQYF. CDR3 nucleotides: TGTGCCAGCAGTTACGAAGGACTTTCGGACGAGCAGTACTTC.

The chain employs TRBV7-2 and TRBJ2-7, with D perhaps matching TRBD2 (7 bases). The CDR3 length is 16 residues. Germline V gene data show CDR1 as SGHTA and CDR2 as FQGNSA. With 5 bases removed from V and 5 bases from J, the gap between germline ends came to 22 bases. CDR3 in amino acids: CASSPWGGPLTNEQYF. The CDR3 nucleotides read TGTGCCAGCAGCCCGTGGGGGGGCCCCCTGACTAACGAGCAGTACTTC. The whole variable domain, filled in from reference TRBV7-2 and TRBJ2-7, reads GAGVSQSPSNKVTEKGKDVELRCDPISGHTALYWYRQSLGQGLEFLIYFQGNSAPDKSGLPSDRFSAERTGGSVSTLTIQRTQQEDSAVYLCASSPWGGPLTNEQYFGPGTRLTVT.

This rearrangement joins TRBV7-3 to TRBJ2-1; 7 nucleotides line up with TRBD2. The germline V gene encodes CDR1 SGHTA and CDR2 FQGTGA. J lost 3 bases, V lost 3 bases, and 5 bases had no gene match. The CDR3 loop spans 15 amino acids. CDR3 in amino acids: CASSFSGAYYNEQFF. In DNA, the CDR3 is TGTGCCAGCAGCTTCAGCGGGGCCTACTACAATGAGCAGTTCTTC.

This sequence joins TRBV19 and TRBJ2-7, with a weak D call TRBD1 (7 bases). The CDR3 contains 16 residues. Per germline, CDR1 LNHDA and CDR2 SQIVND (reference sequence). With 1 base removed from V and 3 bases from J, the gap between germline ends came to 16 bases. CDR3 bases: TGTGCCAGTAGTATAGGCGGGCAGGGGGGACTCTACGAGCAGTACTTC. Amino acids: CASSIGGQGGLYEQYF.

DNA of the CDR3: TGTGCCATCAGTGAGCGAAAATGGACAGGCAACCATAGCAATCAGCCCCAGCATTTT. Protein product: CAISERKWTGNHSNQPQHF. The chain uses TRBV10-3 and TRBJ1-5, with 7 bases lining up with TRBD1. V dropped 2 bases and J dropped 0; count of bases not matched to a gene: 13. In germline, CDR1 is ENHRY, CDR2 SYGVKD. There are 19 residues in the CDR3.

This sequence joins TRBV30 and TRBJ2-3; D might be TRBD2 (5 bases). The V gene's germline CDR1 is GTSNPN and CDR2 SVGIG (reference sequence). The CDR3 has 12 amino acids. V lost 4 bases and J 4 bases, leaving 9 bases between the germline ends. CDR3 nucleotide sequence: TGTGCCTGGACCCGAGGGTCAGATACGCAGTATTTT. Residues: CAWTRGSDTQYF.

The V and J genes are TRBV30 and TRBJ2-3; 9 positions match TRBD1. Germline-derived CDR1 and CDR2 are GTSNPN and SVGIG (reference sequence). This CDR3 spans 17 amino acids. J lost 8 bases, V lost 3 bases, and 18 bases had no gene match. CDR3 bases: TGTGCCTGGAGGTCCGCGAACCGGGGACAGGGTTGGATTACGCAGTATTTT. As protein: CAWRSANRGQGWITQYF. Based on the CDR3 plus reference TRBV30 and TRBJ2-3, the full variable domain is SQTIHQWPATLVQPVGSPLSLECTVEGTSNPNLYWYRQAAGRGLQLLFYSVGIGQISSEVPQNLSASRPQDRQFILSSKKLLLSDSGFYLCAWRSANRGQGWITQYFGPGTRLTVL.

The count of this clone is one. The chain couples TRBV6-5 to TRBJ2-7; 7 bases match TRBD2. V lost 2 bases and J lost 0; bases outside the gene matches: 4. CDR1 is MNHEY and CDR2 is SVGAGI in the germline V gene. This CDR3 region has 15 residues. The CDR3: CASSYDSGVSYEQYF. The CDR3, as DNA: TGTGCCAGCAGTTACGACAGCGGGGTCTCCTACGAGCAGTACTTC.

J is TRBJ2-3 and V is TRBV18; 12 nucleotides agree with TRBD2. The V gene's germline CDR1 is KGHSH and CDR2 LQKENI. V lost 2 bases to trimming and J lost 4 bases; unmatched junction nucleotides: 4. This CDR3 region has 16 residues. In DNA form, the CDR3 reads TGTGCCAGCTCACCAATCCCTAGCGGGGGGGCAGATACGCAGTATTTT. Its protein product is CASSPIPSGGADTQYF.

The gene calls are TRBV4-3 and TRBJ1-3, with D unclear. The ends were cut back, 2 bases at V and 4 bases at J, with 6 bases in the middle. Germline V gives CDR1 LGHNA, CDR2 YSLEER. CDR3 length: 13 residues. CDR3 sequence reads: CASSQRGGNTIYF. As DNA, the CDR3 is TGCGCCAGCAGCCAACGCGGGGGAAACACCATATATTTT.

This chain joins TRBV11-2 and TRBJ2-1; tentative D call: TRBD2 (6 bases). V was shortened by 8 bases and J by 9 bases, with 14 bases between the two germline ends. Germline V gives CDR1 SGHAT, CDR2 FQNNGV. The CDR3 sequence is 12 residues long. CDR3 DNA: TGTGCCAGCGGAAAGACTAGTACTGAGCAGTTCTTC. Translation gives CASGKTSTEQFF.

V usage is TRBV7-2 and J usage is TRBJ2-1, with D tentatively TRBD1 (6 bases). Germline V CDR1 and CDR2: SGHTA, FQGNSA. CDR3 length: 14 residues. V lost 0 bases, J lost 6 bases, and 9 bases lay in between. CDR3 residues: CASSLAQGRNEQFF. As DNA, the CDR3 is TGTGCCAGCAGCTTAGCCCAGGGGCGCAATGAGCAGTTCTTC.

This clone turned up a few times. The chain links TRBV19 to TRBJ1-1; perhaps TRBD1 as D (6 bases). Trimming removed 4 bases at V and 0 bases at J, with 12 bases between. Germline-derived CDR1 and CDR2 are LNHDA and SQIVND (reference sequence). This CDR3 spans 15 amino acids. CDR3 nucleotides: TGTGCCAGTAGTAAAGCCGGACAGCTGAACACTGAAGCTTTCTTT. Translated: CASSKAGQLNTEAFF.

The chain has TRBV5-1 and TRBJ1-2; no definite D call. Germline loops: CDR1 SGHRS, CDR2 YFSETQ. Trimming took off 3 bases at V and 5 bases at J, with 14 bases between the two ends. The CDR3 is 14 residues long. The CDR3 spells CASSSTRSGYGYTF. CDR3 bases: TGCGCCAGCAGCTCAACACGGTCGGGGTATGGCTACACCTTC. Using reference TRBV5-1 and TRBJ1-2 for the parts outside the CDR3, the full variable domain is KAGVTQTPRYLIKTRGQQVTLSCSPISGHRSVSWYQQTPGQGLQFLFEYFSETQRNKGNFPGRFSGRQFSNSRSEMNVSTLELGDSALYLCASSSTRSGYGYTFGSGTRLTVV.